A selection of T cell receptor beta chains follows, all from one sample in a study of blood T cell repertoires in COVID-19. TCRdb's copy holds only in-frame clones and misses some; the assay was immunoSEQ multiplex PCR. The sample includes some 200,000 clones, 70% to 90% seen only once; the top ten take about 22%. Sequencing was done on a sample of peripheral blood. These receptors originate from a man between 60 and 75 years old with active or convalescent COVID-19. The CDR3 runs from the conserved cysteine through the conserved F or W. Fields, in order: CDR3 DNA, CDR3 protein, clone size, V gene, J gene, D gene. A D gene is named only where the DNA matches it firmly. Size is stated for part of the rows, as once, few or many counts, or as a class when the clone is expanded.

TGCGCCAGCAGCCAATTGCGCGGGGGGATAACCTACAATGAGCAGTTCTTC	CASSQLRGGITYNEQFF	NA	TRBV4-1	TRBJ2-1	TRBD2
TGTGCCAGCAGCTTATTCGGGAGCACACAAGAGACCCAGTACTTC	CASSLFGSTQETQYF	NA	TRBV7-3	TRBJ2-5	NA
TGCGCCAGCAGCCAAGGGACAGGAGCCACTGGAAAGCAGTACTTC	CASSQGTGATGKQYF	NA	TRBV4-1	TRBJ2-7	TRBD1
TGTGCCAGCTCACTTTCGACTAGCGGGGGGGTACGACAAGAGACCCAGTACTTC	CASSLSTSGGVRQETQYF	NA	TRBV18	TRBJ2-5	TRBD2
TGTGCCAGCAGTTTATTCGGGACAGGGGTCCGGGGCACTGAAGCTTTCTTT	CASSLFGTGVRGTEAFF	NA	TRBV28	TRBJ1-1	TRBD1
TGTGCCAGCAGCCGGGGACAGGGGGCGAGAGAGGCTGAGACCCAGTACTTC	CASSRGQGAREAETQYF	NA	TRBV11-2	TRBJ2-5	TRBD1
TGTGCCAGCAGCCGGACAGGGTTAGAAGCTTTCTTT	CASSRTGLEAFF	NA	TRBV14	TRBJ1-1	TRBD1
TGTGCCAGCAGCTATAGGTGGGGGGGGGCCGAAGAGACCCAGTACTTC	CASSYRWGGAEETQYF	once	TRBV9	TRBJ2-5	NA
TGTGCCACCCGCAACCCTTCGGGGCCAGGGGGTCAGCCCCAGCATTTT	CATRNPSGPGGQPQHF	NA	TRBV19	TRBJ1-5	TRBD1
TGTGCCAGCAGTGAAGCGACGACTAGCCACAATGAGCAGTTCTTC	CASSEATTSHNEQFF	NA	TRBV2	TRBJ2-1	TRBD2
TGTGCCAGCAGCGAGTGGAGCTCCTACGAGCAGTACTTC	CASSEWSSYEQYF	NA	TRBV6-5	TRBJ2-7	NA
TGCGCCAGCAGCCAAGGACAGTTTGCCTCCTACAATGAGCAGTTCTTC	CASSQGQFASYNEQFF	NA	TRBV4-1	TRBJ2-1	NA
TGTGCCAGCAGGGGGACAGGGGGCGCCCACTATGGCTACACCTTC	CASRGTGGAHYGYTF	NA	TRBV6-5	TRBJ1-2	TRBD1
TGCGCCAGCAGCTTGGCGCTAGCGGGGCCCGGGGAGCTGTTTTTT	CASSLALAGPGELFF	NA	TRBV5-1	TRBJ2-2	TRBD2
TGTGCCAGCAGCTTACAATCGGGGAACACTGAAGCTTTCTTT	CASSLQSGNTEAFF	NA	TRBV7-3	TRBJ1-1	NA
TGTGCCACCGCGACAGGGGGCTACACCTTC	CATATGGYTF	NA	TRBV6-5	TRBJ1-2	TRBD1
TGTGCCAGTAGTTCGAGTGCCTTCTACGGGGGTCTACCCCAGCATTTT	CASSSSAFYGGLPQHF	few	TRBV19	TRBJ1-5	NA
TGTGCCAGCAGCCCGGTGCAAGGCAATCAGCCCCAGCATTTT	CASSPVQGNQPQHF	NA	TRBV6-5	TRBJ1-5	NA
TGTGCCACCAGTGACTCGCGACAGGGCGGGACTGAAGCTTTCTTT	CATSDSRQGGTEAFF	NA	TRBV24-1	TRBJ1-1	TRBD1
TGCGCCAGCAGCCACCCGTACACTGAAGCTTTCTTT	CASSHPYTEAFF	NA	TRBV4-1	TRBJ1-1	NA
TGTGCCAGCAGCTTAGAGACACGATATGAAAAACTGTTTTTT	CASSLETRYEKLFF	once	TRBV7-8	TRBJ1-4	NA
TGTGCCAGCAGCCAGGGACAGGGAGGCAATTCACCCCTCCACTTT	CASSQGQGGNSPLHF	NA	TRBV9	TRBJ1-6	TRBD1
TGCAGTGTGGGGGCCCCCTACGAGCAGTACTTC	CSVGAPYEQYF	NA	TRBV20-1	TRBJ2-7	NA
TGTGCCAGCCGACTTATTGAGCAGAACACCGGGGAGCTGTTTTTT	CASRLIEQNTGELFF	NA	TRBV18	TRBJ2-2	NA
TGTGCCAGTAGTATACCGGGGCTCGGGGGGGCTGGCTACACCTTC	CASSIPGLGGAGYTF	NA	TRBV19	TRBJ1-2	NA
TGTGCCAGCAGCCTTCCAGGGCCCCAGGGCTACACCTTC	CASSLPGPQGYTF	NA	TRBV9	TRBJ1-2	NA
TGTGCCACCAGTGATGGCAGGGGCTTCTACAATGAGCAGTTCTTC	CATSDGRGFYNEQFF	few	TRBV24-1	TRBJ2-1	NA
TGTGCCAGCAGCTTTACGGGGAATTCACCCCTCCACTTT	CASSFTGNSPLHF	NA	TRBV7-3	TRBJ1-6	NA